These 28 T cell receptor beta chains share one sample of origin, sequenced in a study of T cells in localized non-small cell lung cancer. Libraries were prepared by immunoSEQ multiplex PCR; TCRdb keeps only in-frame clonotypes and omits some of them. The sample records fewer than 12,000 clones, about three quarters being singletons. This specimen consisted of peripheral blood, obtained before any cancer treatment. These receptors were obtained from a male donor older than 55 with stage I lung adenocarcinoma.

V is TRBV11-1 and J is TRBJ2-3, with 9 nucleotides matching TRBD2. The CDR3 is 15 residues long. In germline, CDR1 is SGHAT, CDR2 FQDESV (reference sequence). With 6 bases clipped from V and 8 bases from J, the junction kept 12 bases outside the gene matches. CDR3 bases: TGTGCCAGCAGTCCCCAGGCGGGGGGGCTGGGTACGCAGTATTTT. Protein: CASSPQAGGLGTQYF.

The rearrangement joins TRBV11-1 to TRBJ2-1; 9 bases align to TRBD2. From germline, CDR1 is SGHAT and CDR2 FQDESV (reference sequence). V shed 5 bases and J 5 bases; nucleotides not matched to a gene: 7. The length of the CDR3 is 15 residues. Written as DNA, the CDR3 is TGTGCCAGCAGCCCGGTGACTAGCGGAAACAATGAGCAGTTCTTC. Protein: CASSPVTSGNNEQFF.

In its sample, this clone was seen once. The J gene is TRBJ1-6, the V gene TRBV2, with D maybe TRBD1 (6 bases). This CDR3 has 14 amino acids. V was cut by 5 bases and J by 6 bases, with 11 bases left in between. Germline V gene data show CDR1 as SNHLY and CDR2 as FYNNEI. CDR3 residues: CASSSQGPNSPLHF. In DNA, the CDR3 is TGTGCCAGCAGTTCCCAGGGGCCTAATTCACCCCTCCACTTT.

The chain links TRBV4-3 to TRBJ2-3; no firm D call. Deletions cut 0 bases from V and 6 bases from J, with 13 bases between. This CDR3 is 15 amino acids long. Germline V gene sequence: CDR1 LGHNA, CDR2 YSLEER. CDR3 DNA: TGCGCCAGCAGCCAAGATCGGGCTGCCGGGGATACGCAGTATTTT. It translates to CASSQDRAAGDTQYF.

J is TRBJ2-6 and V is TRBV6-1, with D perhaps TRBD1 (6 bases). The CDR3 spans 16 residues. Germline V gives CDR1 MNHNS, CDR2 SASEGT. The V end lost 1 base, the J end lost 4 bases, and 11 bases lay between the germline ends. The CDR3 nucleotides are TGTGCCAGCAGTGAAGGATCAGGGGCCGGGGCCAACGTCCTGACTTTC. It specifies CASSEGSGAGANVLTF.

This clone was detected a few times. The rearrangement uses TRBV5-6 and TRBJ2-7; 9 bases line up with TRBD1. The CDR3 has 15 residues. From germline, CDR1 is SGHDT and CDR2 YYEEEE. The J segment lost 1 base and the V segment lost 2 bases, leaving 4 bases of the junction unmatched. The CDR3 protein is CASSLQGALSYEQYF. CDR3 nucleotide sequence: TGTGCCAGCAGCTTACAGGGGGCTCTATCCTACGAGCAGTACTTC.

The V and J genes are TRBV15 and TRBJ1-3; the D is unclear. CDR1 is LNHNV and CDR2 is YYDKDF in the germline V gene (reference sequence). The V and J ends lost 8 bases and 4 bases respectively, with 12 bases between them. The CDR3 length is 13 residues. The CDR3: CATSIQEGNTIYF. The CDR3 region has the DNA TGTGCCACCTCTATTCAAGAAGGAAACACCATATATTTT.

This sequence joins TRBV5-1 and TRBJ2-1; 9 bases map to TRBD1. Germline V gene data show CDR1 as SGHRS and CDR2 as YFSETQ. J gave up 8 bases and V 0 bases, and 9 bases lay outside the gene matches. The CDR3 consists of 16 residues. This chain's CDR3 is CASSLGGTGPLDEQFF. The CDR3 DNA sequence: TGCGCCAGCAGCTTGGGCGGGACAGGGCCCCTCGATGAGCAGTTCTTC.

The CDR3 bases are TGTGCCATCAAACGGACAGGGGCCGTCAACGAGCAGTACTTC. It yields the protein CAIKRTGAVNEQYF. The chain has TRBV10-3 and TRBJ2-7; 9 nucleotides agree with TRBD1. With 7 bases clipped from V and 5 bases from J, the junction kept 9 bases outside the gene matches. This CDR3 has 14 residues. The V gene's germline CDR1 is ENHRY and CDR2 SYGVKD.

This chain uses TRBV7-9 with TRBJ1-1; D not certain. The CDR3 length is 15 residues. V lost 10 bases, J lost 0 bases, and 18 bases lay in between. The germline V gene encodes CDR1 SEHNR and CDR2 FQNEAQ (reference sequence). In DNA, the CDR3 is TGTGCCACCCCCCGAACTAGAAGCGTGAACACTGAAGCTTTCTTT. Its translation: CATPRTRSVNTEAFF.

V is TRBV18 and J is TRBJ1-2; D is possibly TRBD1 (5 bases). The germline V gene has CDR1 KGHSH and CDR2 LQKENI. Deletions cut 2 bases from V and 4 bases from J, with 11 bases between. This CDR3 is built from 14 residues. The CDR3 sequence is CASSPEGRGYGYTF. The CDR3 DNA sequence: TGTGCCAGCTCACCAGAGGGGAGGGGCTATGGCTACACCTTC.

The V call is TRBV5-4, the J call TRBJ1-1; D remains ambiguous. Germline V gene sequence: CDR1 SGHNT, CDR2 YYREEE (reference sequence). V was shortened by 2 bases and J by 6 bases, with 26 bases between the two germline ends. There are 18 residues in the CDR3. The CDR3 region is CASSFSTTYRRREAEAFF. CDR3 DNA sequence: TGTGCCAGCAGCTTTAGCACAACCTACCGGCGTAGGGAAGCTGAAGCTTTCTTT. The full variable domain, in which reference TRBV5-4 and TRBJ1-1 provide the parts outside the CDR3, is ETGVTQSPTHLIKTRGQQVTLRCSSQSGHNTVSWYQQALGQGPQFIFQYYREEENGRGNFPPRFSGLQFPNYSSELNVNALELDDSALYLCASSFSTTYRRREAEAFFGQGTRLTVV.

The chain employs TRBV5-1 and TRBJ2-3; TRBD2 agrees at 8 bases. CDR3 size: 14 residues. Germline trimming cut 3 bases from V and 3 bases from J; bases unmatched to any gene: 3. Germline V CDR1 and CDR2: SGHRS, YFSETQ. CDR3 amino acids: CASSSGTSTDTQYF. The CDR3 coding sequence is TGCGCCAGCAGCTCCGGGACTAGTACAGATACGCAGTATTTT.

This clone appeared once. This rearrangement joins TRBV19 to TRBJ1-2, with D possibly matching TRBD1 (6 bases). V was trimmed by 5 bases and J by 3 bases, leaving 16 bases between them. The CDR3 sequence is 15 residues long. Germline V CDR1 and CDR2: LNHDA, SQIVND (reference sequence). The CDR3 DNA reads TGTGCCAGTAGTGCCAGAAAGGGGGGGGACTATGGCTACACCTTC. This codes for CASSARKGGDYGYTF.

This clone was detected a few times. The V and J genes are TRBV11-1 and TRBJ2-5, with TRBD2 identical over 8 bases. V dropped 2 bases and J dropped 7; count of bases not matched to a gene: 12. Germline CDR1 is SGHAT and CDR2 is FQDESV (reference sequence). This CDR3 region has 16 residues. The CDR3 reads CASSLQGRGDFGTQYF. CDR3 nucleotide sequence: TGTGCCAGCAGCTTACAGGGGCGGGGGGACTTCGGGACCCAGTACTTC.

V usage is TRBV7-2 and J usage is TRBJ1-6; tentatively, D is TRBD1 (6 bases). The CDR3 spans 14 residues. Per germline, CDR1 SGHTA and CDR2 FQGNSA. The V gene lost 4 bases and the J gene lost 6 bases, with 10 bases spanning the gap. The CDR3 nucleotides are TGTGCCAGCAGCTCCCGACAGGCTAATTCACCCCTCCACTTT. It yields the protein CASSSRQANSPLHF. Supplemented by reference TRBV7-2 and TRBJ1-6, the full variable domain reads GAGVSQSPSNKVTEKGKDVELRCDPISGHTALYWYRQSLGQGLEFLIYFQGNSAPDKSGLPSDRFSAERTGGSVSTLTIQRTQQEDSAVYLCASSSRQANSPLHFGNGTRLTVT.

This clone was counted a few times. V gene TRBV7-3 combines with J gene TRBJ1-1, with D possibly TRBD1 on 6 matching bases. Germline V gene data show CDR1 as SGHTA and CDR2 as FQGTGA. CDR3 length: 12 residues. V lost 8 bases and J 1 base, leaving 8 bases between the germline ends. The CDR3 is CASGQPNTEAFF. The CDR3 DNA reads as TGTGCCAGCGGACAGCCGAACACTGAAGCTTTCTTT.

V and J are TRBV5-1 and TRBJ2-1, with 8 nucleotides matching TRBD1. V lost 4 bases to trimming and J lost 2 bases; unmatched junction nucleotides: 2. The CDR3 sequence is 14 residues long. Germline values: CDR1 SGHRS, CDR2 YFSETQ. CDR3 residues: CASSIRGPYNEQFF. The CDR3 DNA reads TGCGCCAGCAGCATCAGGGGGCCCTACAATGAGCAGTTCTTC.

The chain joins TRBV28 to TRBJ1-5; possible D gene TRBD1, 6 bases. CDR3 length: 14 amino acids. Germline values: CDR1 MDHEN, CDR2 SYDVKM. The V end lost 6 bases, the J end lost 6 bases, and 15 bases lay between the germline ends. CDR3 in amino acids: CASRGHVRGQPQHF. CDR3 coding DNA: TGTGCCAGCAGGGGACACGTGAGGGGTCAGCCCCAGCATTTT.

The chain couples TRBV7-2 to TRBJ1-4; D not resolved. The CDR3 is 13 amino acids. Germline CDR1 and CDR2: SGHTA and FQGNSA. Trimming removed 5 bases from V and 0 bases from J, with 4 bases in between. CDR3: CASSRATNEKLFF. For the CDR3, the DNA is TGTGCCAGCAGCAGAGCAACTAATGAAAAACTGTTTTTT.

The chain links TRBV7-2 to TRBJ2-5, with D possibly being TRBD1 or TRBD2 (6 bases each). Deletions cut 5 bases from V and 1 base from J, with 17 bases between. Germline V gives CDR1 SGHTA, CDR2 FQGNSA. This CDR3 has 16 residues. The CDR3 coding sequence is TGTGCCAGCAGCCCCGGGGGCCTCCCTTTCCAAGAGACCCAGTACTTC. It codes for CASSPGGLPFQETQYF.

This clone has more than one count but fewer than ten. The chain uses TRBV5-8 and TRBJ2-2; 8 bases map to TRBD1. The V gene end was trimmed by 2 bases and the J gene end by 5 bases; junction bases not matched to a gene: 8. Germline V gene sequence: CDR1 SGHTS, CDR2 YDEGEE. This CDR3 region has 16 residues. The chain's CDR3 is CASSFKGRGRTGELFF. The CDR3 DNA is TGTGCCAGCAGCTTTAAGGGCAGGGGGCGAACCGGGGAGCTGTTTTTT.

CDR3 nucleotides: TGTGCCAGCAGCCCGGACGGGAACACTGAAGCTTTCTTT. Translation gives CASSPDGNTEAFF. The chain has TRBV6-5 and TRBJ1-1; D gene uncertain. In germline, CDR1 is MNHEY, CDR2 SVGAGI. Trimming removed 6 bases at V and 1 base at J, with 9 bases between. This CDR3 is 13 amino acids long.

J is TRBJ2-7 and V is TRBV20-1; 8 bases match TRBD1. CDR1 is DFQATT, CDR2 SNEGSKA, per germline (reference sequence). The junction had 0 bases not matched to a gene; V was cut back by 5 bases and J by 3 bases. The CDR3 spans 11 residues. CDR3 region: CSADRGYEQYF. CDR3 nucleotides: TGCAGTGCTGACAGGGGCTACGAGCAGTACTTC.

The V gene is TRBV11-2, the J gene TRBJ2-7; D may be TRBD1 (6 bases). CDR1 SGHAT and CDR2 FQNNGV come from the germline V gene. The V end was cut by 5 bases, the J end by 6 bases, with 17 bases between. CDR3 length: 14 amino acids. CDR3 amino acids: CASSENREFSEQYF. DNA of the CDR3: TGTGCCAGCAGCGAAAACAGGGAATTCAGCGAGCAGTACTTC.

This clone has a single count. This CDR3 is also generated by other DNA sequences in the sample. This chain connects TRBV5-1 to TRBJ1-3; tentatively, D is TRBD1 (5 bases). V lost 1 base and J lost 4, with 9 bases in between. Germline V CDR1 and CDR2: SGHRS, YFSETQ. This CDR3 contains 14 residues. The CDR3 reads CASSLPGTGNTIYF. CDR3 bases: TGCGCCAGCAGCTTGCCAGGGACCGGAAACACCATATATTTT.

In the case of this clone: The sample has other DNA sequences that encode this CDR3 too. The chain combines TRBV6-1 with TRBJ2-7; 8 bases are a match to TRBD1. V gave up 9 bases and J gave up 3 bases; unmatched junction bases: 13. The CDR3 is 15 amino acids. Looked up from germline, CDR1 is MNHNS and CDR2 is SASEGT. Here the CDR3 DNA reads TGTGCCAGTGGTGACAGGGGTGCGGGAAACTACGAGCAGTACTTC. It codes for CASGDRGAGNYEQYF.

The V and J genes are TRBV7-3 and TRBJ2-7; D is uncertain. This CDR3 has 15 residues. Germline-derived CDR1 and CDR2 are SGHTA and FQGTGA. V was cut by 7 bases and J by 0 bases, with 16 bases left in between. DNA for the CDR3: TGTGCCAGCACCCATGACCAGCTTAGCTCCTACGAGCAGTACTTC. It codes for CASTHDQLSSYEQYF.